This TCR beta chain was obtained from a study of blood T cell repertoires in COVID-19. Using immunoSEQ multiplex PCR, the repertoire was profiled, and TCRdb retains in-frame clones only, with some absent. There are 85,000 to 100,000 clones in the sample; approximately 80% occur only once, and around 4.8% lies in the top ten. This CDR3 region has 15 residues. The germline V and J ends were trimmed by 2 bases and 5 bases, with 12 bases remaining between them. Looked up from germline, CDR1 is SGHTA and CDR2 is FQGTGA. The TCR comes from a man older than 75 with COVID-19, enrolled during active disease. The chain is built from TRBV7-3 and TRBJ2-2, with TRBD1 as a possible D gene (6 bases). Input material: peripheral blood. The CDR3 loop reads CASSLHGRGTGELFF. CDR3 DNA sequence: TGTGCCAGCAGCTTACACGGCAGGGGTACCGGGGAGCTGTTTTTT.